One and the same sample provided the 32 T cell receptor beta chains below, sequenced in a study of PD-1 blockade in classical Hodgkin lymphoma. Exposure to brentuximab vedotin varied, and each patient had relapsed following autologous stem cell transplantation. Generated by immunoSEQ multiplex PCR, the TCRdb table keeps only in-frame clones and is missing some. The sample carries around 13,000 clones, around 82% recorded once. This specimen was peripheral blood mononuclear cells (PBMCs), taken before the second cycle of nivolumab. The receptors here all came from a human donor with classical Hodgkin lymphoma.

The rearrangement joins TRBV5-1 to TRBJ1-2, with D perhaps matching TRBD1 (6 bases). CDR1 SGHRS and CDR2 YFSETQ come from the germline V gene. V shed 6 bases and J shed 7 bases, with 16 bases lying between them. This CDR3 comprises 13 residues. Here the CDR3 reads CASKLTGSFGYTF. The CDR3 bases are TGCGCCAGCAAACTTACAGGGTCTTTTGGCTACACCTTC.

The chain recombines TRBV29-1 with TRBJ1-3; D gene ambiguous. This CDR3 region has 14 residues. From germline, CDR1 is SQVTM and CDR2 ANQGSEA. V lost 5 bases to trimming and J lost 0 bases, with 11 bases between them. The CDR3 sequence is CSVWGSSSGNTIYF. The CDR3 DNA reads TGCAGCGTTTGGGGAAGTAGCTCTGGAAACACCATATATTTT.

The chain recombines TRBV25-1 with TRBJ1-2; the match to TRBD1 covers 7 bases. Germline trimming cut 5 bases from V and 6 bases from J; bases unmatched to any gene: 3. The CDR3 is 12 residues long. CDR1 is MGHDK and CDR2 is SYGVNS in the germline V gene. Here the CDR3 reads CASSPTGDGYTF. The CDR3 bases are TGTGCCAGCAGTCCAACAGGGGATGGCTACACCTTC.

The chain combines TRBV2 with TRBJ1-2, with D unclear. The CDR3 covers 11 residues. V was trimmed by 7 bases and J by 5 bases, leaving 8 bases between them. Germline-derived CDR1 and CDR2 are SNHLY and FYNNEI. The CDR3 nucleotides are TGTGCCAGCACTACCGGGTATGGCTACACCTTC. Translating gives CASTTGYGYTF.

The chain employs TRBV18 and TRBJ1-2, with D maybe TRBD1 (6 bases). Germline values: CDR1 KGHSH, CDR2 LQKENI. V was cut by 1 base and J by 2 bases, with 8 bases left in between. The CDR3 has 14 residues. The CDR3 nucleotides are TGTGCCAGCTCACCACAAGGGGGGAACTATGGCTACACCTTC. Translating it yields CASSPQGGNYGYTF.

The genes are TRBV5-1 and TRBJ2-2, with D tentatively TRBD2 (5 bases). Germline assignment: CDR1 SGHRS and CDR2 YFSETQ. This CDR3 contains 14 residues. Between the trimmed V and J ends, which lost 2 bases and 1 base, there was a span of 6 bases. DNA of the CDR3: TGCGCCAGCAGCTTCGGAGGGAACACCGGGGAGCTGTTTTTT. Its translation: CASSFGGNTGELFF. Full variable domain (remainder filled in from reference TRBV5-1 and TRBJ2-2): KAGVTQTPRYLIKTRGQQVTLSCSPISGHRSVSWYQQTPGQGLQFLFEYFSETQRNKGNFPGRFSGRQFSNSRSEMNVSTLELGDSALYLCASSFGGNTGELFFGEGSRLTVL.

This clone was recorded a few times. This sequence joins TRBV7-9 and TRBJ2-3, with a tentative D call TRBD1 (5 bases). V gave up 0 bases and J gave up 3 bases, with 10 bases separating them. The CDR3 has 15 amino acids. Germline values: CDR1 SEHNR, CDR2 FQNEAQ (reference sequence). This chain's CDR3 is CASSLAVGVTDTQYF. In nucleotides, the CDR3 is TGTGCCAGCAGCTTAGCCGTAGGGGTTACAGATACGCAGTATTTT.

The DNA of the CDR3 is TGTGCCAGCAGCTTAGGAGGTAGCTCTAGCACAGATACGCAGTATTTT. This translates into CASSLGGSSSTDTQYF. The J gene is TRBJ2-3, the V gene TRBV7-2; D ambiguous. Germline CDR1 is SGHTA and CDR2 is FQGNSA. V lost 1 base, J lost 0 bases, and 11 bases lay in between. The CDR3 contains 16 residues.

The chain joins TRBV4-1 to TRBJ1-1; D is uncertain. From germline, CDR1 is MGHRA and CDR2 YSYEKL. The CDR3 covers 15 residues. Trimming pared 1 base from V and 1 base from J, leaving 10 bases between. The CDR3 nucleotides are TGCGCCAGCAGCCAAGCAGGAGGTAAGAACACTGAAGCTTTCTTT. Its protein is CASSQAGGKNTEAFF.

The V gene is TRBV30, the J gene TRBJ1-4; TRBD1 is a possible D gene (5 bases). With 1 base removed from V and 8 bases from J, the gap between germline ends came to 17 bases. The CDR3 is 15 amino acids. Germline loops: CDR1 GTSNPN, CDR2 SVGIG (reference sequence). This CDR3 reads CAWSEIITGREKLFF. The CDR3 region has the DNA TGTGCCTGGAGTGAAATCATTACAGGTCGGGAAAAACTGTTTTTT. The variable domain in full, completed from reference TRBV30 and TRBJ1-4, reads SQTIHQWPATLVQPVGSPLSLECTVEGTSNPNLYWYRQAAGRGLQLLFYSVGIGQISSEVPQNLSASRPQDRQFILSSKKLLLSDSGFYLCAWSEIITGREKLFFGSGTQLSVL.

The chain joins TRBV2 to TRBJ1-2, with D perhaps matching TRBD1 (6 bases). The CDR3 is made up of 15 amino acids. Deletions cut 3 bases from V and 0 bases from J, with 11 bases between. Germline V CDR1 and CDR2: SNHLY, FYNNEI. DNA of the CDR3: TGTGCCAGCAGTGAGAAGGCAGGGGCTAACTATGGCTACACCTTC. Translation gives CASSEKAGANYGYTF.

The rearrangement links TRBV2 to TRBJ1-2; D unclear. The germline V gene has CDR1 SNHLY and CDR2 FYNNEI. The CDR3 length is 12 residues. V gave up 2 bases and J gave up 4 bases, with 5 bases separating them. In DNA, the CDR3 is TGTGCCAGCAGTGAATCGGCCTATGGCTACACCTTC. Translating gives CASSESAYGYTF.

Turning to this clone: A read error may produce the germline difference seen at one junction end. The rearrangement joins TRBV19 to TRBJ1-2, with no clear D. Germline V gene lookup returns CDR1 LNHDA and CDR2 SQIVND (reference sequence). The length of the CDR3 is 11 residues. This CDR3 is CASSVDYGYTF. The CDR3, as DNA: TGTGCCAGTAGTGTAGACTATGGCTACACCTTC.

The genes are TRBV7-9 and TRBJ1-3; no reliable D call. The V end was cut by 6 bases, the J end by 2 bases, with 14 bases between. The CDR3 runs to 15 residues. Germline V CDR1 and CDR2: SEHNR, FQNEAQ (reference sequence). CDR3 in amino acids: CASSSMGVAGNTIYF. Here the CDR3 DNA reads TGTGCCAGCAGTTCGATGGGAGTAGCTGGAAACACCATATATTTT.

CDR3 DNA sequence: TGTGCCAGCAGTTTTCGGGGGGGGCATGGCTACACCTTC. Its translation: CASSFRGGHGYTF. The chain employs TRBV28 and TRBJ1-2, with D perhaps matching TRBD1 (6 bases). Germline V gene sequence: CDR1 MDHEN, CDR2 SYDVKM. V was cut by 3 bases and J by 6 bases, with 11 bases left in between. The CDR3 runs 13 residues.

The chain carries TRBV19 and TRBJ2-7, with 11 bases that match TRBD1. There are 12 residues in the CDR3. The junction had 0 bases not matched to a gene; V was cut back by 8 bases and J by 3 bases. Germline V CDR1 and CDR2: LNHDA, SQIVND (reference sequence). The CDR3 region is CASGTGGYEQYF. The CDR3 DNA reads as TGTGCCAGTGGGACAGGGGGCTACGAGCAGTACTTC.

This chain links TRBV7-9 with TRBJ2-3; the match to TRBD2 covers 7 bases. The CDR3 contains 19 residues. Trimming cost V 1 base and J 4 bases; bases outside gene matches: 17. CDR1 and CDR2 from the germline V gene are SEHNR and FQNEAQ (reference sequence). Written as DNA, the CDR3 is TGTGCCAGCAGCTTAGTATCCAGCGGGGCGTATTCTTTTCCAGATACGCAGTATTTT. It codes for CASSLVSSGAYSFPDTQYF.

This chain joins TRBV9 and TRBJ2-5; D possibly corresponds to TRBD1 (7 bases). CDR1 and CDR2 (germline): SGDLS, YYNGEE. The CDR3 is 17 residues long. Trimming pared 4 bases from V and 3 bases from J, leaving 22 bases between. Here the CDR3 reads CASSSGGGRGFKETQYF. CDR3 nucleotide sequence: TGTGCCAGCAGCTCAGGAGGGGGCAGGGGGTTCAAAGAGACCCAGTACTTC.

The V gene is TRBV9, the J gene TRBJ2-7, with D unresolved. CDR1 SGDLS and CDR2 YYNGEE come from the germline V gene. This CDR3 region has 13 residues. Between the trimmed V and J ends, which lost 0 bases and 3 bases, there was a span of 7 bases. In nucleotides, the CDR3 is TGTGCCAGCAGCGTAGGAAGTGACTACGAGCAGTACTTC. Translating gives CASSVGSDYEQYF.

Concerning this clone: The junction differs from germline at one of its ends, possibly a read error. This chain links TRBV5-1 with TRBJ2-5; no reliable D call. The CDR3 is 12 amino acids. Looked up from germline, CDR1 is SGHRS and CDR2 is YFSETQ. The DNA for the CDR3 is TGCGCCAGCAGCTTGTGGCGAGAGACTCAGTACTTC. This translates into CASSLWRETQYF.

In its sample, this clone was seen once. V is TRBV5-8 and J is TRBJ2-7; D ambiguous. The CDR3 spans 10 residues. Trimming pared 1 base from V and 9 bases from J, leaving 5 bases between. The germline CDR1 and CDR2 sequences are SGHTS and YDEGEE. The CDR3 region is CASSLLRQYF. In DNA form, the CDR3 reads TGTGCCAGCAGCTTGTTAAGGCAGTACTTC. Combining the CDR3 with reference TRBV5-8 and TRBJ2-7 gives the whole variable domain EAGVTQSPTHLIKTRGQQATLRCSPISGHTSVYWYQQALGLGLQFLLWYDEGEERNRGNFPPRFSGRQFPNYSSELNVNALELEDSALYLCASSLLRQYFGPGTRLTVT.

The V and J genes are TRBV30 and TRBJ2-7, with D unclear. This CDR3 is built from 15 residues. The V gene lost 4 bases and the J gene lost 5 bases, with 21 bases spanning the gap. Germline V gene data show CDR1 as GTSNPN and CDR2 as SVGIG (reference sequence). CDR3 nucleotide sequence: TGTGCCTGGACATTACTGGGAAAGAGCGCCCACGAGCAGTACTTC. Protein product: CAWTLLGKSAHEQYF.

A few counts support this clone. This sequence joins TRBV4-3 and TRBJ1-1, with no clear D. CDR1 and CDR2 from the germline V gene are LGHNA and YSLEER. Deletions cut 0 bases from V and 3 bases from J, with 8 bases between. The CDR3 length is 14 residues. The CDR3 region has the DNA TGCGCCAGCAGCCAAGATGGCGGGGACACTGAAGCTTTCTTT. The encoded protein is CASSQDGGDTEAFF.

This chain links TRBV7-9 with TRBJ1-4, with 7 positions matching TRBD1. Germline assignment: CDR1 SEHNR and CDR2 FQNEAQ (reference sequence). This CDR3 spans 17 amino acids. V lost 8 bases to trimming and J lost 1 base; unmatched junction nucleotides: 13. This CDR3 is CASGDGGRGLTNEKLFF. The DNA for the CDR3 is TGTGCCAGCGGGGATGGCGGAAGGGGGCTAACTAATGAAAAACTGTTTTTT.

This chain links TRBV19 with TRBJ1-1; no clear D gene. Germline CDR1 and CDR2: LNHDA and SQIVND (reference sequence). There are 13 residues in the CDR3. V was cut by 6 bases and J by 0 bases, with 8 bases left in between. The CDR3 DNA follows: TGTGCCAGTAGCGCAGCCATGAACACTGAAGCTTTCTTT. It encodes CASSAAMNTEAFF.

The V and J genes are TRBV9 and TRBJ2-5; 11 bases map to TRBD2. Per germline, CDR1 SGDLS and CDR2 YYNGEE. CDR3 length: 16 residues. Losses at the gene ends were 5 bases for V and 1 base for J; bases not matched to a gene: 7. CDR3 sequence (DNA): TGTGCCAGCAGTAAACTAGCGGGGGCTATCCAAGAGACCCAGTACTTC. Amino acid sequence: CASSKLAGAIQETQYF.

This clone appeared a single time. This sequence joins TRBV4-3 and TRBJ1-1; unclear D gene. Germline V gene lookup returns CDR1 LGHNA and CDR2 YSLEER. This CDR3 contains 14 residues. V lost 0 bases, J lost 7 bases, and 12 bases lay in between. CDR3 amino acids: CASSQDYQRSEAFF. In DNA, the CDR3 is TGCGCCAGCAGCCAAGATTATCAACGGAGTGAAGCTTTCTTT.

To note about this clone: One junction end disagrees with the germline gene, perhaps due to a read error. The DNA of the CDR3 is TGTGCCAGCAGCCAATTCAATGAGGTGCCAGGAGCGGTAGAGTTT. Translating gives CASSQFNEVPGAVEF. The V call is TRBV14, the J call TRBJ1-3; D unclear. CDR1 and CDR2 from the germline V gene are SGHDN and FVKESK. CDR3 length: 15 amino acids.

The CDR3 sequence: CASSLWGPNTEAFF. CDR3 coding DNA: TGTGCCAGTAGTTTATGGGGCCCGAACACTGAAGCTTTCTTT. V gene TRBV19 combines with J gene TRBJ1-1; D is possibly TRBD1 (5 bases). Germline CDR1 is LNHDA and CDR2 is SQIVND (reference sequence). Trimming cost V 5 bases and J 1 base, with 11 bases left between them. The CDR3 spans 14 residues.

This chain links TRBV5-6 with TRBJ1-1; the D gene is possibly TRBD1 (6 bases). Trimming took off 4 bases at V and 4 bases at J, with 20 bases between the two ends. Germline CDR1 and CDR2: SGHDT and YYEEEE. This CDR3 has 16 amino acids. In DNA form, the CDR3 reads TGTGCCAGCAGCCAACTGCATGGGGGCGCGTTCACTGAAGCTTTCTTT. It encodes CASSQLHGGAFTEAFF.

The rearrangement links TRBV5-1 to TRBJ1-6; D unresolved. The CDR3 totals 13 residues. Between the trimmed V and J ends, which lost 2 bases and 10 bases, there was a span of 10 bases. CDR1 is SGHRS and CDR2 is YFSETQ in the germline V gene. The CDR3 sequence is CASSFDLDSPLHF. The CDR3 coding sequence is TGCGCCAGCAGCTTCGACCTGGACTCACCCCTCCACTTT.

The chain has TRBV2 and TRBJ1-2, with D unresolved. The germline V gene has CDR1 SNHLY and CDR2 FYNNEI. V was cut by 3 bases and J by 8 bases, with 13 bases left in between. The CDR3 contains 13 residues. The CDR3 coding sequence is TGTGCCAGCAGTGAGGGTCGGTTAAGGGGCTACACCTTC. It yields the protein CASSEGRLRGYTF.